The 22 T cell receptor beta chains presented below share a single source sample, sequenced in a study of blood T cells in healthy people across ages. A second roughly 6 to 11 cycle PCR used barcoded and J-beta primers. MiXCR, applied by TCRdb to the 5' RACE reads, yields one record per CDR3 protein. The table lists hundreds of thousands of distinct CDR3 sequences, 45% to 60% of them singletons, with roughly 14% in the top ten. Sequencing used blood. These receptors all stem from a woman over 75 in good health.

V and J are TRBV7-2 and TRBJ2-5; D call uncertain. V was pared by 6 bases and J by 11 bases, with 16 bases between. The CDR3 length is 12 residues. Germline V gene lookup returns CDR1 SGHTA and CDR2 FQGNSA. Here the CDR3 DNA reads TGTGCCAGCAGGATGGGCAGCAATGAGCAGTACTTC. Its translation is CASRMGSNEQYF.

This clonotype was counted many times. The rearrangement uses TRBV7-2 and TRBJ2-3; D is ambiguous. This CDR3 spans 15 amino acids. Germline V CDR1 and CDR2: SGHTA, FQGNSA. The V end lost 4 bases, the J end lost 0 bases, and 11 bases lay between the germline ends. CDR3 DNA sequence: TGTGCCAGCAGCTCAAGACAATCTAGCACAGATACGCAGTATTTT. Translation: CASSSRQSSTDTQYF.

This clonotype showed up many times. Sequence at one end of the junction differs from germline and may be a read error. The J gene is TRBJ2-1, the V gene TRBV7-2, with D unresolved. Germline V gives CDR1 SGHTA, CDR2 FQGNSA. The CDR3 has 13 residues. CDR3 DNA: TGTGCCGGCAGTCCCCCCGTCTACAATGAGCAGTTCTTC. It translates to CAGSPPVYNEQFF.

The chain joins TRBV27 to TRBJ2-1; D possibly corresponds to TRBD1 (6 bases). The CDR3 runs 15 residues. V was shortened by 6 bases and J by 2 bases, with 14 bases between the two germline ends. Germline V CDR1 and CDR2: MNHEY, SMNVEV (reference sequence). The CDR3 loop reads CASRNSQGTYNEQFF. The CDR3 bases are TGTGCCAGCAGAAACTCACAGGGCACCTACAATGAGCAGTTCTTC.

At least ten counts were recorded for this clonotype. V and J are TRBV5-1 and TRBJ2-6, with 8 bases lining up with TRBD1. Germline CDR1 is SGHRS and CDR2 is YFSETQ. This CDR3 spans 18 amino acids. V was clipped by 4 bases and J by 1 base; unmatched bases: 10. The CDR3 DNA follows: TGCGCCAGCAGCCCATTTGACAGGGGAGGATCTGGGGCCAACGTCCTGACTTTC. Protein product: CASSPFDRGGSGANVLTF.

V and J are TRBV5-1 and TRBJ2-5; D is uncertain. The germline gives CDR1 SGHRS, CDR2 YFSETQ. V lost 4 bases to trimming and J lost 5 bases, with 18 bases between them. The CDR3 is made up of 15 amino acids. CDR3 nucleotides: TGCGCCAGCAGCCTCGTCCCTACGATGAGGGAGACCCAGTACTTC. This sequence encodes CASSLVPTMRETQYF.

This chain joins TRBV5-1 and TRBJ1-4; D is possibly TRBD1 (5 bases). The CDR3 length is 13 residues. Trimming shortened V by 2 bases and J by 3 bases, and 5 bases separated the two germline ends. CDR1 SGHRS and CDR2 YFSETQ come from the germline V gene. CDR3 DNA: TGCGCCAGCAGCTTACAGGCTAATGAAAAACTGTTTTTT. Translation gives CASSLQANEKLFF.

The V and J genes are TRBV7-2 and TRBJ1-2; 9 positions agree with TRBD1. CDR1 is SGHTA and CDR2 is FQGNSA in the germline V gene. V was clipped by 3 bases and J by 5 bases; unmatched bases: 4. CDR3 length: 14 residues. The CDR3 protein is CTSSLEGQGYGYTF. The DNA for the CDR3 is TGTACCAGCAGCTTGGAAGGACAGGGGTATGGCTACACCTTC.

In regard to this clonotype: Just one base apart from a much larger clone, this may be a read error. The V gene is TRBV20-1, the J gene TRBJ2-4; D not certain. The CDR3 loop spans 13 amino acids. V was shortened by 1 base and J by 9 bases, with 13 bases between the two germline ends. Germline lookup yields CDR1 DFQATT and CDR2 SNEGSKA (reference sequence). CDR3 loop: CSARGNSRVIQYF. As DNA, the CDR3 is TGCAGTGCTAGAGGGAATAGCCGAGTCATTCAGTACTTC.

In this sample, this clonotype turned up once. The chain carries TRBV7-9 and TRBJ2-1; the match to TRBD1 covers 8 bases. This CDR3 has 14 residues. V gave up 5 bases and J gave up 9 bases; unmatched junction bases: 9. Germline V gene lookup returns CDR1 SEHNR and CDR2 FQNEAQ (reference sequence). CDR3 in DNA: TGTGCCAGCAGCCGAGGAACAGGGGGTGGTGAGCAGTTCTTC. Translating it yields CASSRGTGGGEQFF.

V gene TRBV20-1 combines with J gene TRBJ1-2; TRBD1 agrees at 10 bases. Germline-derived CDR1 and CDR2 are DFQATT and SNEGSKA (reference sequence). The CDR3 consists of 15 residues. CDR3 residues: CLARDRGTTHYGYTF. CDR3 bases: TGCCTGGCCCGGGACAGGGGAACCACTCACTATGGCTACACCTTC.

Remarks on this clonotype: It may be a read error: a sequence one base away is much more abundant. The CDR3 sequence is CASSGVKGEQYF. In DNA, the CDR3 is TGTGCCAGCAGTGGGGTCAAAGGCGAGCAGTACTTC. V and J are TRBV12-3 or TRBV12-4 and TRBJ2-7; D uncertain. The V end lost 5 bases, the J end lost 6 bases, and 11 bases lay between the germline ends. CDR3 length: 12 amino acids.

This sequence joins TRBV20-1 and TRBJ2-1, with D hard to call. With 1 base removed from V and 2 bases from J, the gap between germline ends came to 6 bases. The V gene's germline CDR1 is DFQATT and CDR2 SNEGSKA (reference sequence). The CDR3 has 13 residues. Here the CDR3 DNA reads TGCAGTGCTAGAGGGGCTACCTACAATGAGCAGTTCTTC. It yields the protein CSARGATYNEQFF.

V gene TRBV29-1 combines with J gene TRBJ2-2; 10 nucleotides align to TRBD2. Per germline, CDR1 SQVTM and CDR2 ANQGSEA. After removal of 2 bases from V and 4 bases from J, the junction contained 1 base not matched to a gene. CDR3 length: 14 residues. The CDR3 sequence: CSVEWTSGTGELFF. The DNA of the CDR3 is TGCAGCGTTGAATGGACTAGCGGCACCGGGGAGCTGTTTTTT.

On this clonotype itself: This clone may be a read error of a much larger clone one base away. V usage is TRBV20-1 and J usage is TRBJ2-7, with TRBD1 identical over 7 bases. Germline CDR1 and CDR2: DFQATT and SNEGSKA (reference sequence). CDR3 length: 13 residues. Written as DNA, the CDR3 is TGCAGTGCTAGAAAACCGACAGGGACCGAGCGGTACTTC. Encoded protein: CSARKPTGTERYF.

In this sample, this clonotype turned up a few times. The CDR3 loop is CASSLGSESYTF. In nucleotides, the CDR3 is TGTGCCAGCAGCCTTGGGTCGGAAAGCTACACCTTC. The genes are TRBV12-3 or TRBV12-4 and TRBJ1-2; no reliable D call. The ends were cut back, 6 bases at V and 9 bases at J, with 14 bases in the middle. The CDR3 totals 12 residues.

This clonotype was counted many times. One base away lies a much larger clone, so this may be a sequencing read error. This chain joins TRBV6-5 and TRBJ2-5; D unclear. Trimming took off 5 bases at V and 2 bases at J, with 12 bases between the two ends. The CDR3 loop spans 14 amino acids. Germline loops: CDR1 MNHEY, CDR2 SVGAGI. The CDR3 spells CASSARARQETQYF. CDR3 nucleotides: TGTGCCAGCAGTGCCCGCGCGAGGCAAGAGACCCAGTACTTC.

The chain employs TRBV7-2 and TRBJ1-6; D unresolved. Looked up from germline, CDR1 is SGHTA and CDR2 is FQGNSA. The CDR3 is 13 amino acids. The ends were cut back, 7 bases at V and 7 bases at J, with 11 bases in the middle. CDR3 in DNA: TGTGCCAGCACCGTTGAGAAGAATTCACCCCTCCACTTT. Protein sequence: CASTVEKNSPLHF.

In this sample, this clonotype turned up a few times. This sequence joins TRBV27 and TRBJ2-2; tentative D call: TRBD2 (5 bases). The CDR3 has 18 amino acids. In germline, CDR1 is MNHEY, CDR2 SMNVEV (reference sequence). V lost 1 base to trimming and J lost 3 bases, with 18 bases between them. CDR3 sequence reads: CASSLFVTGSRDTGELFF. CDR3 coding DNA: TGTGCCAGCAGTTTATTTGTAACGGGAAGCAGAGACACCGGGGAGCTGTTTTTT.

The chain employs TRBV5-1 and TRBJ2-7; 8 nucleotides match TRBD1. Germline-derived CDR1 and CDR2 are SGHRS and YFSETQ. J lost 3 bases, V lost 3 bases, and 5 bases had no gene match. This CDR3 is built from 14 residues. CDR3 sequence (DNA): TGCGCCAGCAGCTCGGGACAGGAAAACTACGAGCAGTACTTC. Translating gives CASSSGQENYEQYF.

The V gene is TRBV7-9, the J gene TRBJ1-2, with D perhaps TRBD1 (6 bases). Germline V CDR1 and CDR2: SEHNR, FQNEAQ (reference sequence). This CDR3 region has 16 residues. Trimming removed 0 bases from V and 7 bases from J, with 18 bases in between. The CDR3 loop reads CASSLALQGLDGGYTF. For the CDR3, the DNA is TGTGCCAGCAGCTTAGCCCTACAGGGCTTGGATGGTGGCTACACCTTC. The full variable domain, its missing parts supplied by reference TRBV7-9 and TRBJ1-2, is DTGVSQNPRHKITKRGQNVTFRCDPISEHNRLYWYRQTLGQGPEFLTYFQNEAQLEKSRLLSDRFSAERPKGSFSTLEIQRTEQGDSAMYLCASSLALQGLDGGYTFGSGTRLTVV.

A word on this clonotype: This sequence may be a read error, since a much larger clone differs from it by one base. V is TRBV20-1 and J is TRBJ2-5, with TRBD2 matching over 9 bases. This CDR3 region has 12 residues. CDR1 is DFQATT, CDR2 SNEGSKA, per germline (reference sequence). CDR3 in DNA: TGCAGGGCCAGCGGGGGGCGAGAGACCCAGTACTTC. Its translation: CRASGGRETQYF.